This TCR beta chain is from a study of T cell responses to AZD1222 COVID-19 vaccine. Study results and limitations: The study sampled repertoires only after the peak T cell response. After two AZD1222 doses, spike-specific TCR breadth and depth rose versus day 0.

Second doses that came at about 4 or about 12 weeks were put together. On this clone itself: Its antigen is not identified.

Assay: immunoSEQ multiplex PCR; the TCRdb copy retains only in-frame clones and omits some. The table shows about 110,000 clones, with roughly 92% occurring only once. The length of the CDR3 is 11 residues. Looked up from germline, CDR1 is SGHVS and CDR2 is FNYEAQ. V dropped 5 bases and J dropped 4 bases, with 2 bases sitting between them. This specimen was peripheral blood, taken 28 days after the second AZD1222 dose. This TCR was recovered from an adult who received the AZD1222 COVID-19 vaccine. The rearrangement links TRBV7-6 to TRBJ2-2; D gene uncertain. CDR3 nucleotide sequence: TGTGCCAGCAGCCGCACCGGGGAGCTGTTTTTT. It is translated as CASSRTGELFF.